These 10 T cell receptor beta chains were sequenced from one sample in a study of blood T cell repertoires in COVID-19. Method: immunoSEQ multiplex PCR; TCRdb's copy keeps in-frame clones and lacks some. The sample comprises about 200,000 clones, approximately 80% of which are singletons, and 13% rests with the top ten. Sequenced input: peripheral blood. These receptors were collected from a human donor in a cohort sampled during active COVID-19.

The chain carries TRBV25-1 and TRBJ2-2; 11 nucleotides line up with TRBD2. The V gene's germline CDR1 is MGHDK and CDR2 SYGVNS. CDR3 length: 14 amino acids. Losses at the gene ends were 6 bases for V and 4 bases for J; bases not matched to a gene: 1. CDR3 in DNA: TGTGCCAGCAGACTAGCGGGAGTCACCGGGGAGCTGTTTTTT. As protein: CASRLAGVTGELFF.

V and J are TRBV28 and TRBJ2-1; 11 bases agree with TRBD2. This CDR3 is built from 16 residues. Per germline, CDR1 MDHEN and CDR2 SYDVKM. The ends lost 6 bases at V and 2 bases at J; junction bases unmatched: 6. The CDR3 DNA reads TGTGCCAGCAGCACCCATAGCGGGAGGGCCTACAATGAGCAGTTCTTC. Its translation is CASSTHSGRAYNEQFF.

V and J are TRBV12-5 and TRBJ2-1; the D gene is possibly TRBD1 (6 bases). The germline V and J ends were trimmed by 7 bases and 7 bases, with 26 bases remaining between them. This CDR3 is built from 17 residues. CDR1 and CDR2 (germline): LGHNT, FRNRAP. In nucleotides, the CDR3 is TGTGCTAGTGCTCTTGGGGGCCTTCGGGACAACGGAAATGAGCAGTTCTTC. As protein: CASALGGLRDNGNEQFF.

The V and J genes are TRBV30 and TRBJ2-1, with D unresolved. Germline CDR1 reads GTSNPN; CDR2 reads SVGIG (reference sequence). The V gene lost 8 bases and the J gene lost 3 bases, with 8 bases spanning the gap. This CDR3 has 11 amino acids. CDR3 residues: CAREDYNEQFF. The CDR3 DNA sequence: TGTGCCAGAGAGGACTACAATGAGCAGTTCTTC.

CDR3 nucleotide sequence: TGTGCCAGTAGTATTGGGCGTTCGATGAACACTGAAGCTTTCTTT. Translating it yields CASSIGRSMNTEAFF. This rearrangement joins TRBV19 to TRBJ1-1; D not resolved. V was trimmed by 3 bases and J by 0 bases, leaving 11 bases between them. CDR3 length equals 15 residues. CDR1 is LNHDA, CDR2 SQIVND, per germline (reference sequence).

A word on this clone: The identical CDR3 is also encoded by other nucleotide sequences in the sample. The rearrangement joins TRBV30 to TRBJ2-3; the match to TRBD2 covers 8 bases. CDR1 and CDR2 (germline): GTSNPN, SVGIG (reference sequence). There are 12 residues in the CDR3. Trimming took 4 bases from V and 3 from J; bases not matched to a gene: 0. The CDR3 nucleotides are TGTGCCTGGACTAGCGGGACAGATACGCAGTATTTT. Translated, it gives CAWTSGTDTQYF.

The rearrangement uses TRBV28 and TRBJ2-1, with a possible D match to TRBD2 (6 bases). CDR3 size: 12 residues. Trimming took off 6 bases at V and 9 bases at J, with 12 bases between the two ends. Germline CDR1 is MDHEN and CDR2 is SYDVKM. CDR3 sequence (DNA): TGTGCCAGCAGCGGAGGGCCGAGTGAGCAGTTCTTC. This translates into CASSGGPSEQFF. The whole variable domain, filled in from reference TRBV28 and TRBJ2-1, reads DVKVTQSSRYLVKRTGEKVFLECVQDMDHENMFWYRQDPGLGLRLIYFSYDVKMKEKGDIPEGYSVSREKKERFSLILESASTNQTSMYLCASSGGPSEQFFGPGTRLTVL.

V usage is TRBV7-8 and J usage is TRBJ1-2, with 7 bases matching TRBD1. The length of the CDR3 is 16 residues. Germline CDR1 SGHVS, CDR2 FQNEAQ. V dropped 4 bases and J dropped 0; count of bases not matched to a gene: 8. The chain's CDR3 is CASSSGTAIANYGYTF. The CDR3 region has the DNA TGTGCCAGCAGCTCAGGGACAGCGATCGCTAACTATGGCTACACCTTC.

This chain joins TRBV19 and TRBJ2-1; D remains unclear. Trimming took off 4 bases at V and 0 bases at J, with 13 bases between the two ends. Germline V CDR1 and CDR2: LNHDA, SQIVND (reference sequence). The CDR3 covers 16 residues. The DNA of the CDR3 is TGTGCCAGTAGTAAATCACTCAGAGGCTCCTACAATGAGCAGTTCTTC. Translated: CASSKSLRGSYNEQFF. Combining the CDR3 with reference TRBV19 and TRBJ2-1 gives the whole variable domain DGGITQSPKYLFRKEGQNVTLSCEQNLNHDAMYWYRQDPGQGLRLIYYSQIVNDFQKGDIAEGYSVSREKKESFPLTVTSAQKNPTAFYLCASSKSLRGSYNEQFFGPGTRLTVL.

The chain uses TRBV6-5 and TRBJ2-7; D is possibly TRBD1 (5 bases). Per germline, CDR1 MNHEY and CDR2 SVGAGI. The V and J ends lost 10 bases and 3 bases respectively, with 16 bases between them. CDR3 size: 13 residues. The CDR3 DNA sequence: TGTGCCACGACAAGGGGTGAAGGCTACGAGCAGTACTTC. This sequence encodes CATTRGEGYEQYF.